Listed here are 9 T cell receptor beta chains from one sample, sequenced in a study of prognosis after radiotherapy for stage I lung cancer (TCRdb year 2021). Sequencing used an Illumina HiSeq 3000. Two rounds of multiplex PCR on genomic DNA were used to amplify the TCR beta CDR3 region. The first PCR round used primers specific to each TRBV and TRBJ gene, with sequences filed in Chinese patent CN105087789A. TCRdb reprocessed the public reads (quality trimming at Q25 with fastp, clone calling with MiXCR) and kept in-frame beta chains. Identical CDR3 proteins give one entry, which carries the most common genes and DNA. This sample lists tens of thousands of distinct CDR3 sequences; 26% were detected once. The ten largest clones take up around 6.8% of the sample. The specimen was PBMCs, collected before or after stereotactic body radiation therapy (not recorded which). The receptors stem from a donor over 45 with non-small cell lung cancer.

Of note for this clonotype: A far larger clone lies a single base away; this is likely a read error. V usage is TRBV6-2 or TRBV6-3 and J usage is TRBJ2-3; D might be TRBD2 (5 bases). V lost 2 bases and J 3 bases, leaving 15 bases between the germline ends. The CDR3 is 16 amino acids. The germline gives CDR1 MNHEY, CDR2 SVGEGT. The chain's CDR3 is CASSYGPAELTDTQYF. The DNA of the CDR3 is TGTGCCAGCAGTTACGGGCCAGCGGAATTAACAGATACGCAGTATTTT.

This clonotype has a count of ten or more. The chain combines TRBV20-1 with TRBJ1-4; 9 bases fit TRBD1. The germline V gene encodes CDR1 DFQATT and CDR2 SNEGSKA (reference sequence). The ends lost 6 bases at V and 5 bases at J; junction bases unmatched: 10. The CDR3 totals 15 residues. The CDR3: CSALITGTGNEKLFF. The DNA for the CDR3 is TGCAGTGCCCTAATTACCGGGACAGGGAATGAAAAACTGTTTTTT.

This clonotype was detected many times. The rearrangement links TRBV5-1 to TRBJ1-2; 8 bases line up with TRBD1. Germline V gives CDR1 SGHRS, CDR2 YFSETQ. The CDR3 is made up of 16 amino acids. V was pared by 4 bases and J by 5 bases, with 13 bases of the junction left unmatched. CDR3 region: CASSQRADRAGYGYTF. CDR3 coding DNA: TGCGCCAGCAGCCAAAGAGCGGACAGGGCAGGGTATGGCTACACCTTC.

This clonotype appeared many times. This chain joins TRBV20-1 and TRBJ2-2; tentatively, D is TRBD2 (6 bases). CDR1 is DFQATT and CDR2 is SNEGSKA in the germline V gene (reference sequence). The CDR3 has 15 amino acids. The V end lost 3 bases, the J end lost 1 base, and 12 bases lay between the germline ends. The CDR3 loop is CSASGSGGNTGELFF. The CDR3 bases are TGCAGTGCTAGTGGGTCCGGGGGGAACACCGGGGAGCTGTTTTTT.

This clonotype was seen at least ten times. This chain connects TRBV7-9 to TRBJ1-1, with 8 nucleotides matching TRBD1. The CDR3 length is 14 residues. The J segment lost 1 base and the V segment lost 5 bases, leaving 3 bases of the junction unmatched. Germline CDR1 SEHNR, CDR2 FQNEAQ (reference sequence). The CDR3 protein is CASSPGGANTEAFF. CDR3 DNA sequence: TGTGCCAGCAGCCCAGGGGGCGCGAACACTGAAGCTTTCTTT.

A remark on this clonotype: The junction shows a germline mismatch at one end, possibly a read error. This chain connects TRBV7-9 to TRBJ2-1; the match to TRBD2 covers 9 bases. The germline gives CDR1 SEHNR, CDR2 FQNEAQ (reference sequence). The CDR3 is made up of 18 amino acids. The CDR3 sequence: CASGLAPPLAGTYNEQFF. CDR3 nucleotides: TGTGCCAGCGGCTTAGCCCCGCCCCTAGCGGGGACCTACAATGAGCAGTTCTTC.

As to this clonotype: A much larger clone differs from this one at a single base, so this may be a read error. V gene TRBV5-4 combines with J gene TRBJ1-2; D not certain. The V end was cut by 2 bases, the J end by 3 bases, with 8 bases between. The CDR3 consists of 13 residues. Germline assignment: CDR1 SGHNT and CDR2 YYREEE (reference sequence). DNA for the CDR3: TGTGCCAGCAGCTTAGAAAGGGACTATGGCTACACCTTC. Protein: CASSLERDYGYTF. The whole variable domain, remainder taken from reference TRBV5-4 and TRBJ1-2, is ETGVTQSPTHLIKTRGQQVTLRCSSQSGHNTVSWYQQALGQGPQFIFQYYREEENGRGNFPPRFSGLQFPNYSSELNVNALELDDSALYLCASSLERDYGYTFGSGTRLTVV.

Of note for this clonotype: This CDR3 fails to terminate in the conserved phenylalanine or tryptophan, so it likely reflects a read error. The rearrangement links TRBV6-1 to TRBJ1-6; D is possibly TRBD1 (6 bases). Germline CDR1 and CDR2: MNHNS and SASEGT. V was trimmed by 4 bases and J by 7 bases, leaving 14 bases between them. CDR3 size: 15 residues. This chain's CDR3 is CASSVETGVNSPLHL. CDR3 bases: TGTGCCAGCAGTGTGGAGACAGGCGTAAATTCACCCCTCCACCTT.

This clonotype was seen repeatedly, ten times or more. The chain has TRBV6-2 or TRBV6-3 and TRBJ2-5; a possible D gene is TRBD1 (5 bases). V shed 2 bases and J shed 5 bases, with 6 bases lying between them. This CDR3 region has 12 residues. Per germline, CDR1 MNHEY and CDR2 SVGEGT. The CDR3 DNA follows: TGTGCCAGCAGTTACCAGGGTGAGACCCAGTACTTC. It translates to CASSYQGETQYF.